These 25 T cell receptor beta chains came from one sample sequenced in a study of blood T cells in healthy people across ages. Next came a second PCR, run for about 6 to 11 cycles, which used a sample-barcoded 5' primer along with a J-beta primer mix. TCRdb re-called the 5' RACE reads through MiXCR, storing one row per CDR3 protein. The sample has hundreds of thousands of distinct CDR3 sequences, 58% seen once. Sequencing was performed on blood. Receptors were obtained from a man aged 25 to 45 in good health.

The chain links TRBV10-3 to TRBJ2-1; the D gene is possibly TRBD1 (6 bases). CDR1 is ENHRY and CDR2 is SYGVKD in the germline V gene. This CDR3 has 12 amino acids. V gave up 10 bases and J gave up 5 bases, with 12 bases separating them. The CDR3 sequence: CATKDRDNEQFF. The CDR3 DNA sequence: TGTGCCACCAAGGACAGAGACAATGAGCAGTTCTTC.

The chain is built from TRBV7-9 and TRBJ1-2, with a possible D match to TRBD1 (6 bases). The CDR3 has 13 residues. V was pared by 5 bases and J by 5 bases, with 12 bases between. Looked up from germline, CDR1 is SEHNR and CDR2 is FQNEAQ (reference sequence). Here the CDR3 reads CASSIPQGYGYTF. CDR3 bases: TGTGCCAGCAGCATCCCCCAGGGGTATGGCTACACCTTC.

This chain joins TRBV28 and TRBJ2-1; D not certain. The V end was cut by 6 bases, the J end by 0 bases, with 18 bases between. Germline CDR1 is MDHEN and CDR2 is SYDVKM. The length of the CDR3 is 17 residues. DNA of the CDR3: TGTGCCAGCAGCTCCGACGGACGTTGGAGCTCCTACAATGAGCAGTTCTTC. It is translated as CASSSDGRWSSYNEQFF.

This chain connects TRBV20-1 to TRBJ2-7; 13 nucleotides align to TRBD2. V lost 3 bases and J lost 4; bases outside the gene matches: 6. Germline V gene lookup returns CDR1 DFQATT and CDR2 SNEGSKA (reference sequence). The CDR3 is 15 amino acids. As DNA, the CDR3 is TGCAGTGCTAGGAAACTAGCGGGAGGGGAGTACGAGCAGTACTTC. Translated: CSARKLAGGEYEQYF.

This clonotype was observed a few times. This chain connects TRBV20-1 to TRBJ2-3; no firm D call. The CDR3 runs to 14 residues. The V end was cut by 3 bases, the J end by 4 bases, with 14 bases between. The V gene's germline CDR1 is DFQATT and CDR2 SNEGSKA (reference sequence). The CDR3 sequence: CSARGYIGADTQYF. In DNA form, the CDR3 reads TGCAGTGCTAGGGGCTACATTGGGGCAGATACGCAGTATTTT.

This clonotype was seen a handful of times. This chain connects TRBV20-1 to TRBJ2-3; TRBD1 matches at 10 bases. The length of the CDR3 is 15 residues. From germline, CDR1 is DFQATT and CDR2 SNEGSKA (reference sequence). Unmatched junction bases numbered 14, after V lost 8 bases and J lost 6 bases. The chain's CDR3 is CSPAARDRGLDTQYF. Written as DNA, the CDR3 is TGCAGTCCCGCGGCCAGGGACAGGGGCCTGGATACGCAGTATTTT.

This clonotype was counted a single time. This chain joins TRBV10-3 and TRBJ2-7, with D perhaps matching TRBD2 (6 bases). V was shortened by 2 bases and J by 1 base, with 15 bases between the two germline ends. CDR1 ENHRY and CDR2 SYGVKD come from the germline V gene. This CDR3 spans 16 amino acids. CDR3 residues: CAISETGRGGSYEQYF. The CDR3 nucleotides read TGTGCCATCAGTGAGACGGGCCGAGGAGGGTCCTACGAGCAGTACTTC.

About this clonotype itself: Mismatch with germline at one junction end may stem from a read error. The gene calls are TRBV20-1 and TRBJ2-4; D might be TRBD1 or TRBD2, each matching 6 bases. The J call may be wrong; the DNA end is better matched by TRBJ2-7. Germline V gives CDR1 DFQATT, CDR2 SNEGSKA (reference sequence). The CDR3 spans 15 residues. CDR3 in DNA: TGCGGTGCTGGGGGCGCGTCGGGAGTTCTTAACGAGCAGTACTTC. It encodes CGAGGASGVLNEQYF.

Points on this clonotype: With a much larger clone just one base away, this may be a read error. CDR3 sequence reads: CALAGGRSYNEQYF. The DNA for the CDR3 is TGTGCCCTCGCCGGAGGACGCTCCTACAATGAGCAGTACTTC. The V and J genes are TRBV7-9 and TRBJ2-1; D perhaps matches TRBD2 (5 bases). The DNA matches TRBJ2-7 better at its end, which makes the J call doubtful. Germline assignment: CDR1 SEHNR and CDR2 FQNEAQ (reference sequence). This CDR3 has 14 amino acids.

The chain uses TRBV20-1 and TRBJ2-5, with TRBD2 matching 10 bases. The ends lost 5 bases at V and 5 bases at J; junction bases unmatched: 11. The germline V gene encodes CDR1 DFQATT and CDR2 SNEGSKA (reference sequence). The CDR3 is 15 residues long. CDR3 DNA: TGCAGTGCTCCAGCGGGACTAGCGATTGGGGAGACCCAGTACTTC. It is translated as CSAPAGLAIGETQYF.

In its sample, this clonotype was seen once. The V gene is TRBV7-9, the J gene TRBJ2-7; D might be TRBD1 (6 bases). V was shortened by 5 bases and J by 5 bases, with 10 bases between the two germline ends. Germline CDR1 is SEHNR and CDR2 is FQNEAQ (reference sequence). The CDR3 runs to 12 residues. CDR3 nucleotides: TGTGCCAGCAGCAAGCACAGGGACGAGCAGTACTTC. As protein: CASSKHRDEQYF.

The V gene is TRBV25-1, the J gene TRBJ1-2, with a tentative D call TRBD1 (5 bases). Germline V lookup: CDR1 MGHDK, CDR2 SYGVNS. V was trimmed by 3 bases and J by 3 bases, leaving 14 bases between them. CDR3 size: 15 residues. CDR3 nucleotide sequence: TGTGCCAGCAGTGACCCCTCGGGGGTGGACTATGGCTACACCTTC. This codes for CASSDPSGVDYGYTF.

The gene calls are TRBV10-2 and TRBJ1-4; D gene ambiguous. Germline CDR1 and CDR2: WSHSY and SAAADI. The V gene lost 2 bases and the J gene lost 0 bases, with 7 bases spanning the gap. The CDR3 is 15 residues long. The CDR3 spells CASSEKGPTNEKLFF. CDR3 in DNA: TGCGCCAGCAGTGAGAAGGGCCCAACTAATGAAAAACTGTTTTTT.

Details on this clonotype: The junction shows a germline mismatch at one end, possibly a read error. In DNA form, the CDR3 reads TGCAGGGCTAGAGACGAAAGGGGCGCCGACTACGAGCAGTACTTC. It specifies CRARDERGADYEQYF. V usage is TRBV20-1 and J usage is TRBJ2-7, with D tentatively TRBD1 (5 bases). CDR3 size: 15 residues. CDR1 DFQATT and CDR2 SNEGSKA come from the germline V gene (reference sequence).

The rearrangement links TRBV12-3 or TRBV12-4 to TRBJ1-2; the D is unclear. The CDR3 length is 13 residues. V lost 6 bases and J lost 12, with 20 bases in between. CDR3 sequence reads: CASSHGRLSTNTF. The CDR3 nucleotides are TGTGCCAGCAGCCATGGACGGCTGTCGACTAACACCTTC.

This clonotype appeared many times. V is TRBV7-9 and J is TRBJ2-5; TRBD2 is a possible D gene (6 bases). The germline CDR1 and CDR2 sequences are SEHNR and FQNEAQ (reference sequence). Trimming removed 6 bases from V and 4 bases from J, with 12 bases in between. CDR3 length equals 13 residues. The CDR3 reads CASSLWGGETQYF. The DNA of the CDR3 is TGTGCCAGCAGTTTATGGGGAGGAGAGACCCAGTACTTC.

This clonotype was detected only a few times. In DNA form, the CDR3 reads TGCGCCAGCAGCGGGGGGTTCGGGGAGACCCAGTACTTC. As protein: CASSGGFGETQYF. V gene TRBV5-1 combines with J gene TRBJ2-5; D is possibly TRBD2 (6 bases). Trimming left V 4 bases short and J 5 bases short, with 12 bases between. Germline V CDR1 and CDR2: SGHRS, YFSETQ. The CDR3 spans 13 residues.

This rearrangement joins TRBV5-6 to TRBJ1-2; D is ambiguous. Germline assignment: CDR1 SGHDT and CDR2 YYEEEE. Trimming took 2 bases from V and 8 from J, leaving 19 bases between them. The CDR3 covers 15 residues. The CDR3 protein is CASSFGSLMIYGYTF. The CDR3 bases are TGTGCCAGCAGCTTCGGCAGTCTGATGATCTACGGCTACACCTTC.

CDR3 sequence: CASSQTGGGQETQYF. CDR3 nucleotides: TGTGCCAGCAGCCAGACTGGGGGTGGCCAAGAGACCCAGTACTTC. This chain links TRBV4-2 with TRBJ2-4; D possibly matches TRBD1 or TRBD2 (5 bases each). The J call could be wrong; TRBJ2-5 is a better fit for the DNA end. There are 15 residues in the CDR3. Germline V gene data show CDR1 as LGHNA and CDR2 as YNFKEQ.

The CDR3 DNA follows: TGTGCCACCCACAGGGACTACAGGGATGTGTATGGCTACACCTTC. Translating gives CATHRDYRDVYGYTF. The gene calls are TRBV19 and TRBJ1-2, with D possibly being TRBD1 (6 bases). The CDR3 has 15 residues. Trimming left V 10 bases short and J 5 bases short, with 23 bases between. Germline V gene data show CDR1 as LNHDA and CDR2 as SQIVND (reference sequence).

The chain couples TRBV28 to TRBJ2-3, with D possibly matching TRBD2 (5 bases). Germline lookup yields CDR1 MDHEN and CDR2 SYDVKM. The V end was cut by 8 bases, the J end by 3 bases, with 15 bases between. The CDR3 is 14 residues long. For the CDR3, the DNA is TGTGCCAGCGGCGGGCCGCAACTGACAGATACGCAGTATTTT. Its protein product is CASGGPQLTDTQYF.

V gene TRBV10-3 combines with J gene TRBJ2-7; a weak D match, TRBD1 (6 bases). This CDR3 has 15 residues. CDR1 and CDR2 from the germline V gene are ENHRY and SYGVKD. Trimming removed 5 bases from V and 2 bases from J, with 16 bases in between. CDR3 nucleotides: TGTGCCATCAGTAGCCCTGAACAGGGCCCCTACGAGCAGTACTTC. Its protein is CAISSPEQGPYEQYF.

This clonotype was counted many times. The V and J genes are TRBV29-1 and TRBJ2-4; D is possibly TRBD2 (6 bases). The CDR3 is 12 residues long. V was trimmed by 4 bases and J by 9 bases, leaving 13 bases between them. Germline lookup yields CDR1 SQVTM and CDR2 ANQGSEA. CDR3 DNA: TGCAGCGTTGGTGAAGGGGAGGCCATTCAGTACTTC. It translates to CSVGEGEAIQYF.

The CDR3 DNA sequence: TGTGCCAGCTGGGCCCCACAGGGCGGTGGAAACATTCAGTACTTC. It is translated as CASWAPQGGGNIQYF. The rearrangement joins TRBV7-6 to TRBJ2-5, with D possibly matching TRBD1 (6 bases). The end of the DNA is better explained by TRBJ2-4, so the J call may be wrong. Germline loops: CDR1 SGHVS, CDR2 FNYEAQ. This CDR3 spans 15 amino acids.

This chain uses TRBV7-9 with TRBJ2-7, with 12 nucleotides matching TRBD2. The J call may be in error: the DNA end matches TRBJ2-5 better. Germline CDR1 reads SEHNR; CDR2 reads FQNEAQ (reference sequence). CDR3 length: 17 residues. CDR3 DNA: TGTGCCAGCAGCTTAGGACTAGCGGGGGCTCCGCGAGAGACCCAGTACTTC. Protein product: CASSLGLAGAPRETQYF.